The 26 T cell receptor beta chains reported below all come from one sample, sequenced in a study of shared clonotypes between healthy human individuals. The data were produced by immunoSEQ multiplex PCR, yet TCRdb's version contains in-frame clones alone and is incomplete. This table holds about 2 million clones, around 96% found once. Terminally differentiated effector memory CD45RA+ cells were excluded from the naive CD8 cells, which were CD45RO-negative and positively selected for CCR7. Sequencing was carried out using naive CD8+ T cells sorted from blood. The receptors were gathered from a man aged 18-30 years in good health.

This chain links TRBV6-1 with TRBJ1-6; D might be TRBD1 (6 bases). CDR1 is MNHNS and CDR2 is SASEGT in the germline V gene. V lost 4 bases to trimming and J lost 3 bases, with 13 bases between them. The CDR3 consists of 16 residues. This chain's CDR3 is CASSAGGRIYNSPLHF. CDR3 in DNA: TGTGCCAGCAGTGCGGGGGGGCGAATCTATAATTCACCCCTCCACTTT.

This chain links TRBV9 with TRBJ2-1; 7 nucleotides align to TRBD2. The CDR3 is 14 amino acids. Germline lookup yields CDR1 SGDLS and CDR2 YYNGEE. The J segment lost 7 bases and the V segment lost 4 bases, leaving 8 bases of the junction unmatched. The DNA of the CDR3 is TGTGCCAGCAGCCAAAGCGGGGAGGGGAATGAGCAGTTCTTC. This sequence encodes CASSQSGEGNEQFF.

The chain employs TRBV7-8 and TRBJ2-2; D is unresolved. Between the trimmed V and J ends, which lost 6 bases and 1 base, there was a span of 6 bases. Germline CDR1 and CDR2: SGHVS and FQNEAQ. This CDR3 spans 13 amino acids. CDR3 sequence reads: CASSSKNTGELFF. The CDR3 DNA is TGTGCCAGCAGTTCTAAGAACACCGGGGAGCTGTTTTTT.

This chain links TRBV27 with TRBJ1-5; tentatively, D is TRBD1 (5 bases). Germline assignment: CDR1 MNHEY and CDR2 SMNVEV (reference sequence). With 5 bases removed from V and 0 bases from J, the gap between germline ends came to 11 bases. The CDR3 sequence is 15 residues long. In DNA, the CDR3 is TGTGCCAGCAGTCCCCTGGGACCTAGCAATCAGCCCCAGCATTTT. Protein sequence: CASSPLGPSNQPQHF.

J is TRBJ2-2 and V is TRBV7-9, with D hard to call. The CDR3 totals 15 residues. Germline CDR1 and CDR2: SEHNR and FQNEAQ (reference sequence). V lost 3 bases and J 5 bases, leaving 13 bases between the germline ends. The CDR3 nucleotides read TGTGCCAGCAGCTTGAATCGCGGAAGTACCGGGGAGCTGTTTTTT. It translates to CASSLNRGSTGELFF.

The chain uses TRBV9 and TRBJ2-7; no reliable D call. V dropped 0 bases and J dropped 3 bases, with 10 bases sitting between them. CDR1 and CDR2 (germline): SGDLS, YYNGEE. The CDR3 totals 14 residues. CDR3 nucleotides: TGTGCCAGCAGCGTAGAATCCTCCCACTACGAGCAGTACTTC. It encodes CASSVESSHYEQYF.

The CDR3 nucleotides read TGCGCCAGCAGCCAAGACGAGGGACCCTACGAGCAGTACTTC. Translating gives CASSQDEGPYEQYF. The gene calls are TRBV4-3 and TRBJ2-7, with D perhaps TRBD1 or TRBD2 (5 bases each). V lost 0 bases to trimming and J lost 2 bases, with 8 bases between them. Per the germline V gene, CDR1 is LGHNA and CDR2 is YSLEER. The CDR3 is 14 residues long.

Comment on this clone: Within the sample, other DNA sequences also encode this same CDR3. The chain couples TRBV2 to TRBJ2-3; 9 positions match TRBD2. The germline gives CDR1 SNHLY, CDR2 FYNNEI. V gave up 5 bases and J gave up 2 bases; unmatched junction bases: 2. The CDR3 has 14 amino acids. The CDR3 sequence: CASSSGRTTDTQYF. The CDR3 coding sequence is TGTGCCAGCAGTAGCGGGAGGACCACAGATACGCAGTATTTT.

V is TRBV6-1 and J is TRBJ2-7, with D maybe TRBD2 (5 bases). This CDR3 spans 15 amino acids. Trimming removed 11 bases from V and 3 bases from J, with 23 bases in between. The V gene's germline CDR1 is MNHNS and CDR2 SASEGT. The CDR3 nucleotides read TGTGCCGCCCCCGCGGGCTCTCCAGTGTTCTACGAGCAGTACTTC. This translates into CAAPAGSPVFYEQYF.

The CDR3 DNA sequence: TGCGCCAGCAGCCAAGGACAGGGCTGGGACACCGGGGAGCTGTTTTTT. Protein: CASSQGQGWDTGELFF. This rearrangement joins TRBV4-1 to TRBJ2-2; 7 bases line up with TRBD1. Germline V gene sequence: CDR1 MGHRA, CDR2 YSYEKL. V shed 1 base, J shed 3 bases, and the junction held 5 bases outside the gene matches. The CDR3 totals 16 residues.

As to this clone: The sample carries other DNA sequences with the same CDR3. V is TRBV30 and J is TRBJ1-3; D ambiguous. In germline, CDR1 is GTSNPN, CDR2 SVGIG (reference sequence). V dropped 0 bases and J dropped 1 base, with 1 base sitting between them. This CDR3 contains 12 residues. CDR3 loop: CAWSVSGNTIYF. The CDR3 nucleotides read TGTGCCTGGAGTGTATCTGGAAACACCATATATTTT.

J is TRBJ2-3 and V is TRBV7-2, with 7 positions matching TRBD1. The CDR3 runs to 15 residues. V dropped 3 bases and J dropped 3; count of bases not matched to a gene: 6. Germline CDR1 and CDR2: SGHTA and FQGNSA. CDR3 sequence (DNA): TGTGCCAGCAGCTTTGTTACAGGGGAAACAGATACGCAGTATTTT. It translates to CASSFVTGETDTQYF.

Comment on this clone: In the same sample, other DNA sequences code for this CDR3. V is TRBV27 and J is TRBJ1-1; 10 bases map to TRBD1. Germline-derived CDR1 and CDR2 are MNHEY and SMNVEV (reference sequence). The CDR3 consists of 14 residues. V lost 5 bases to trimming and J lost 5 bases; unmatched junction nucleotides: 5. CDR3 bases: TGTGCCAGCAGTCCGGGACAGGGGCGAACTGAAGCTTTCTTT. It specifies CASSPGQGRTEAFF.

V is TRBV13 and J is TRBJ1-1; D is possibly TRBD1 (6 bases). Trimming shortened V by 3 bases and J by 0 bases, and 14 bases separated the two germline ends. The CDR3 sequence is 16 residues long. Germline V lookup: CDR1 PRHDT, CDR2 FYEKMQ (reference sequence). The CDR3 spells CASSFIREGVNTEAFF. CDR3 nucleotide sequence: TGTGCCAGCAGCTTCATACGTGAGGGGGTGAACACTGAAGCTTTCTTT.

The V and J genes are TRBV7-8 and TRBJ2-1, with TRBD2 matching 16 bases. Germline assignment: CDR1 SGHVS and CDR2 FQNEAQ. V shed 4 bases, J shed 3 bases, and the junction held 12 bases outside the gene matches. This CDR3 is built from 20 residues. The CDR3 is CASSSGLAGGPLRSYNEQFF. CDR3 bases: TGTGCCAGCAGCTCGGGACTAGCGGGAGGGCCGTTAAGGAGCTACAATGAGCAGTTCTTC.

The chain recombines TRBV5-6 with TRBJ2-7, with D tentatively TRBD2 (6 bases). The germline V gene has CDR1 SGHDT and CDR2 YYEEEE. The CDR3 sequence is 13 residues long. The V end was cut by 2 bases, the J end by 4 bases, with 10 bases between. Written as DNA, the CDR3 is TGTGCCAGCAGCTTCGGGACTGAGTACGAGCAGTACTTC. It translates to CASSFGTEYEQYF.

V usage is TRBV29-1 and J usage is TRBJ2-7; 8 bases map to TRBD1. Germline V lookup: CDR1 SQVTM, CDR2 ANQGSEA. The CDR3 consists of 12 residues. V trimming: 6 bases; J trimming: 5 bases; junction bases outside the gene matches: 6. The CDR3 loop is CSVQQGVHEQYF. In DNA, the CDR3 is TGCAGCGTCCAACAGGGGGTCCACGAGCAGTACTTC.

The chain joins TRBV5-1 to TRBJ2-7; possibly TRBD1 for D (5 bases). The CDR3 runs to 13 residues. The V gene lost 5 bases and the J gene lost 2 bases, with 11 bases spanning the gap. The germline gives CDR1 SGHRS, CDR2 YFSETQ. In nucleotides, the CDR3 is TGCGCCAGCAGGTTCAGGGCAACCTACGAGCAGTACTTC. Protein product: CASRFRATYEQYF.

The chain is built from TRBV27 and TRBJ2-7; TRBD1 matches 7 bases. CDR3 length equals 14 residues. The germline V gene encodes CDR1 MNHEY and CDR2 SMNVEV (reference sequence). Unmatched junction bases numbered 9, after V lost 6 bases and J lost 4 bases. The CDR3 DNA reads TGTGCCAGCAGGGGGTTGGGACAGCCTTACGAGCAGTACTTC. Translated, it gives CASRGLGQPYEQYF.

The chain joins TRBV30 to TRBJ1-6; 8 bases are a match to TRBD1. The germline gives CDR1 GTSNPN, CDR2 SVGIG (reference sequence). Trimming at V came to 2 bases and at J to 7 bases, leaving 7 bases not matched to a gene. The CDR3 sequence is 15 residues long. The CDR3: CAWSLGQGPNSPLHF. CDR3 coding DNA: TGTGCCTGGAGTCTAGGACAGGGCCCCAATTCACCCCTCCACTTT.

The chain has TRBV11-2 and TRBJ1-4; D remains unclear. Per the germline V gene, CDR1 is SGHAT and CDR2 is FQNNGV. This CDR3 comprises 12 residues. V lost 2 bases to trimming and J lost 8 bases, with 6 bases between them. DNA of the CDR3: TGTGCCAGCAGCTTAAGTTGGGAAAAACTGTTTTTT. Its protein product is CASSLSWEKLFF.

V and J are TRBV4-1 and TRBJ2-7; 8 bases fit TRBD1. With 3 bases clipped from V and 2 bases from J, the junction kept 12 bases outside the gene matches. CDR1 MGHRA and CDR2 YSYEKL come from the germline V gene. CDR3 length equals 17 residues. The DNA of the CDR3 is TGCGCCAGCAGCCAGCCCTCGACAGGGGTCATCACCTACGAGCAGTACTTC. Encoded protein: CASSQPSTGVITYEQYF.

Details on this clone: This sample also contains other DNA sequences that code for the same CDR3. The chain is built from TRBV11-2 and TRBJ2-7, with D perhaps being TRBD1 or TRBD2 (5 bases each). V was trimmed by 1 base and J by 1 base, leaving 11 bases between them. CDR3 length: 15 amino acids. The germline V gene encodes CDR1 SGHAT and CDR2 FQNNGV. CDR3 sequence: CASSLGVGGSYEQYF. CDR3 coding DNA: TGTGCCAGCAGCTTAGGGGTTGGGGGATCCTACGAGCAGTACTTC.

This clone was seen just once. The chain carries TRBV6-5 and TRBJ2-1; 10 bases match TRBD2. Trimming took 4 bases from V and 7 from J; bases not matched to a gene: 10. The germline gives CDR1 MNHEY, CDR2 SVGAGI. This CDR3 has 16 amino acids. This chain's CDR3 is CASSSGLAAGRNEQFF. Written as DNA, the CDR3 is TGTGCCAGCAGTTCCGGACTAGCGGCGGGTCGGAATGAGCAGTTCTTC.

Only one count was recorded for this clone. This sequence joins TRBV6-1 and TRBJ2-2, with D perhaps TRBD2 (5 bases). Deletions cut 0 bases from V and 5 bases from J, with 10 bases between. The CDR3 sequence is 15 residues long. Germline CDR1 reads MNHNS; CDR2 reads SASEGT. The chain's CDR3 is CASSEAPGDTGELFF. The CDR3 nucleotides read TGTGCCAGCAGTGAAGCTCCCGGGGATACCGGGGAGCTGTTTTTT.

This clone has just one count. The rearrangement links TRBV4-3 to TRBJ1-2, with D perhaps TRBD1 (6 bases). CDR3 length: 16 amino acids. The V and J ends lost 4 bases and 2 bases respectively, with 17 bases between them. In germline, CDR1 is LGHNA, CDR2 YSLEER. CDR3 in DNA: TGCGCCAGCAGCCCGTTCAGGACAGCAGAGAACTATGGCTACACCTTC. It encodes CASSPFRTAENYGYTF.